This passage covers 9 T cell receptor beta chains from one sample sequenced in a study of control samples from healthy donors and cancer patients. Repertoires were generated with immunoSEQ multiplex PCR, while TCRdb's copy carries only in-frame clones and drops some. The profile shows about 85,000 clones, roughly 89% of them singletons. Sequenced sample: blood. The receptors shown here come from an older woman in good health.

This chain links TRBV29-1 with TRBJ1-2; 7 bases align to TRBD1. The CDR3 spans 14 residues. The germline CDR1 and CDR2 sequences are SQVTM and ANQGSEA. Losses at the gene ends were 5 bases for V and 4 bases for J; bases not matched to a gene: 10. CDR3 sequence reads: CSVSPRGQIYGYTF. The DNA for the CDR3 is TGCAGCGTTTCCCCTCGGGGACAGATCTATGGCTACACCTTC.

The chain has TRBV6-1 and TRBJ2-6; perhaps TRBD1 as D (6 bases). Trimming left V 4 bases short and J 0 bases short, with 10 bases between. Germline CDR1 is MNHNS and CDR2 is SASEGT. This CDR3 region has 16 residues. The CDR3 DNA follows: TGTGCCAGCAGTGGGACAGCCGGCTCTGGGGCCAACGTCCTGACTTTC. The encoded protein is CASSGTAGSGANVLTF.

This rearrangement joins TRBV24-1 to TRBJ1-4, with a possible D match to TRBD1 (5 bases). Germline V gene sequence: CDR1 KGHDR, CDR2 SFDVKD. The CDR3 totals 15 residues. Trimming took 3 bases from V and 8 from J, leaving 15 bases between them. The DNA for the CDR3 is TGTGCCACCAGTGATCCCGGGACGGAGGAAGAAAAACTGTTTTTT. This translates into CATSDPGTEEEKLFF.

The chain carries TRBV30 and TRBJ2-7; 11 bases are a match to TRBD2. The V gene end was trimmed by 0 bases and the J gene end by 6 bases; junction bases not matched to a gene: 4. The CDR3 totals 14 residues. Germline V gives CDR1 GTSNPN, CDR2 SVGIG (reference sequence). The CDR3 here is CAWSVSGGALEQYF. The CDR3 DNA reads TGTGCCTGGAGTGTTAGCGGGGGGGCCCTCGAGCAGTACTTC.

This rearrangement joins TRBV5-1 to TRBJ1-4; D is uncertain. The CDR3 length is 16 residues. Germline V CDR1 and CDR2: SGHRS, YFSETQ. V shed 2 bases and J shed 3 bases, with 14 bases lying between them. This CDR3 is CASSFGGQRANEKLFF. The CDR3, as DNA: TGCGCCAGCAGCTTCGGAGGGCAGCGCGCTAATGAAAAACTGTTTTTT.

The J gene is TRBJ1-1, the V gene TRBV4-1; D remains ambiguous. V was pared by 1 base and J by 1 base, with 10 bases between. The CDR3 length is 15 residues. Germline V lookup: CDR1 MGHRA, CDR2 YSYEKL. The CDR3 DNA is TGCGCCAGCAGCCAAGTCGGGAGCTCGAACACTGAAGCTTTCTTT. This codes for CASSQVGSSNTEAFF.

The V and J genes are TRBV29-1 and TRBJ1-2; 7 bases line up with TRBD1. This CDR3 contains 15 residues. Trimming at V came to 0 bases and at J to 4 bases, leaving 8 bases not matched to a gene. Germline CDR1 and CDR2: SQVTM and ANQGSEA. CDR3 protein: CSVEDNRGRSYGYTF. The CDR3 DNA sequence: TGCAGCGTTGAAGATAACAGGGGCCGGAGCTATGGCTACACCTTC.

The chain couples TRBV7-8 to TRBJ1-6; no reliable D call. This CDR3 has 14 residues. Per germline, CDR1 SGHVS and CDR2 FQNEAQ. The V gene lost 5 bases and the J gene lost 5 bases, with 10 bases spanning the gap. CDR3 loop: CASSPRADNSPLHF. The DNA for the CDR3 is TGTGCCAGCAGCCCCCGGGCTGATAATTCACCCCTCCACTTT.

The J gene is TRBJ1-1, the V gene TRBV29-1; possibly TRBD1 for D (5 bases). From germline, CDR1 is SQVTM and CDR2 ANQGSEA. Trimming removed 6 bases from V and 3 bases from J, with 17 bases in between. This CDR3 contains 14 residues. CDR3: CSVEKGRRDTEAFF. The CDR3, as DNA: TGCAGCGTAGAAAAGGGACGGCGGGACACTGAAGCTTTCTTT. The whole variable domain, filled in from reference TRBV29-1 and TRBJ1-1, reads SAVISQKPSRDICQRGTSLTIQCQVDSQVTMMFWYRQQPGQSLTLIATANQGSEATYESGFVIDKFPISRPNLTFSTLTVSNMSPEDSSIYLCSVEKGRRDTEAFFGQGTRLTVV.